This TCR beta chain was sequenced in a study of T cell responses to AZD1222 COVID-19 vaccine. Overall study: Pooling covered second doses at about 4 or about 12 weeks. Study results and limitations: Repertoires were obtained only post-peak T cell response. Donors skewed white British and female; clonal diversity was possibly underestimated.

The CDR3 sequence is 15 residues long. V was pared by 1 base and J by 4 bases, with 5 bases of the junction left unmatched. Germline-derived CDR1 and CDR2 are SGHKS and YYEKEE (reference sequence). A word on this clone: Its matching antigen is unknown.

Method: immunoSEQ multiplex PCR; TCRdb's copy keeps in-frame clones and lacks some. Among 80,000 to 100,000 clones listed, around nine tenths were seen once. The rearrangement uses TRBV5-5 and TRBJ2-5, with 9 bases aligning to TRBD1. This sample comprised peripheral blood, obtained on day 0 of AZD1222 vaccination. The TCR comes from an adult in good health. The DNA of the CDR3 is TGTGCCAGCAGCTTGCGAGTGACAGGGGGAGAGACCCAGTACTTC. This sequence encodes CASSLRVTGGETQYF. Filled out from reference TRBV5-5 and TRBJ2-5, the complete variable domain reads DAGVTQSPTHLIKTRGQQVTLRCSPISGHKSVSWYQQVLGQGPQFIFQYYEKEERGRGNFPDRFSARQFPNYSSELNVNALLLGDSALYLCASSLRVTGGETQYFGPGTRLLVL.